These 12 T cell receptor beta chains came from one sample sequenced in a study of neoadjuvant anti-PD-1 for oral cavity cancer. Time point reported: after neoadjuvant nivolumab, at surgical resection. Sequencing was performed with immunoSEQ multiplex PCR; in TCRdb, only in-frame clones are kept and a portion is missing. The sample shows about 8,200 clones, around 70% of them seen only once. The material was PBMCs, obtained after nivolumab (anti-PD-1) treatment. The source is a person aged 40-85 years with oral cavity squamous cell carcinoma.

The rearrangement uses TRBV2 and TRBJ1-6; 7 nucleotides match TRBD1. V gave up 11 bases and J gave up 6 bases; unmatched junction bases: 7. The CDR3 extends over 13 amino acids. Germline V lookup: CDR1 SNHLY, CDR2 FYNNEI. CDR3 DNA: TGTGCCGGAAAGGGACAGATTAATTCACCCCTCCACTTT. Protein sequence: CAGKGQINSPLHF.

The chain carries TRBV19 and TRBJ2-5, with 12 positions matching TRBD2. V shed 3 bases and J 5 bases; nucleotides not matched to a gene: 7. The length of the CDR3 is 16 residues. Germline V lookup: CDR1 LNHDA, CDR2 SQIVND (reference sequence). CDR3 residues: CASSMRLAGAGETQYF. The CDR3 DNA follows: TGTGCCAGTAGTATGAGACTAGCGGGGGCCGGGGAGACCCAGTACTTC.

The V and J genes are TRBV15 and TRBJ2-1; no clear D. CDR3 size: 15 residues. CDR1 and CDR2 from the germline V gene are LNHNV and YYDKDF (reference sequence). Trimming took 0 bases from V and 2 from J, leaving 8 bases between them. CDR3 in DNA: TGTGCCACCAGCAGAGATCGGGCTACCTACAATGAGCAGTTCTTC. It is translated as CATSRDRATYNEQFF.

This clone was detected a few times. The gene calls are TRBV9 and TRBJ1-6; possibly TRBD1 for D (6 bases). CDR3 size: 13 residues. Germline assignment: CDR1 SGDLS and CDR2 YYNGEE. V shed 7 bases and J shed 8 bases, with 13 bases lying between them. The CDR3 DNA reads as TGTGCCAGCGGTAAGGGACAAGATTCACCCCTCCACTTT. Its protein is CASGKGQDSPLHF.

This clone was counted between two and nine times. The rearrangement uses TRBV15 and TRBJ1-6; 11 positions match TRBD1. After removal of 3 bases from V and 9 bases from J, the junction contained 4 bases not matched to a gene. Germline CDR1 reads LNHNV; CDR2 reads YYDKDF (reference sequence). The CDR3 totals 15 residues. The CDR3 protein is CATSSGQGASSPLHF. CDR3 DNA sequence: TGTGCCACCAGCAGCGGACAGGGGGCAAGTTCACCCCTCCACTTT.

This clone occurred a few times. The chain joins TRBV10-3 to TRBJ1-1, with D possibly being TRBD1 (6 bases). CDR3 length: 12 amino acids. The germline V and J ends were trimmed by 10 bases and 6 bases, with 15 bases remaining between them. Germline lookup yields CDR1 ENHRY and CDR2 SYGVKD. CDR3 DNA: TGTGCCACCTCGGTGGGGGGCTCTGAAGCTTTCTTT. Encoded protein: CATSVGGSEAFF.

This rearrangement joins TRBV4-1 to TRBJ2-3; TRBD2 aligns across 8 bases. The V gene end was trimmed by 0 bases and the J gene end by 2 bases; junction bases not matched to a gene: 4. Germline CDR1 and CDR2: MGHRA and YSYEKL. The CDR3 runs 16 residues. CDR3 sequence: CASSQEGGGYTDTQYF. DNA of the CDR3: TGCGCCAGCAGCCAAGAAGGCGGGGGGTACACAGATACGCAGTATTTT.

The chain joins TRBV27 to TRBJ1-1; the match to TRBD1 covers 11 bases. The CDR3 has 16 residues. J lost 0 bases, V lost 5 bases, and 5 bases had no gene match. From germline, CDR1 is MNHEY and CDR2 SMNVEV (reference sequence). The CDR3 sequence is CASSEDRGHMNTEAFF. The DNA for the CDR3 is TGTGCCAGCAGTGAGGACAGGGGGCACATGAACACTGAAGCTTTCTTT.

The rearrangement uses TRBV5-6 and TRBJ2-3, with D unresolved. The CDR3 is 14 residues long. Germline V CDR1 and CDR2: SGHDT, YYEEEE. The germline V and J ends were trimmed by 0 bases and 2 bases, with 7 bases remaining between them. CDR3 amino acids: CASSLVGNTDTQYF. CDR3 DNA: TGTGCCAGCAGCTTGGTGGGGAACACAGATACGCAGTATTTT.

The chain carries TRBV6-6 and TRBJ2-2; 8 nucleotides align to TRBD1. This CDR3 comprises 15 residues. Trimming cost V 6 bases and J 0 bases; bases outside gene matches: 3. In germline, CDR1 is MNHNY, CDR2 SVGAGI (reference sequence). CDR3 nucleotides: TGTGCCAGCAGCCGACAGGGGACGAACACCGGGGAGCTGTTTTTT. Amino acid sequence: CASSRQGTNTGELFF.

The chain combines TRBV6-6 with TRBJ1-2, with TRBD1 matching over 9 bases. V lost 0 bases, J lost 7 bases, and 6 bases stayed unmatched. Germline V gene lookup returns CDR1 MNHNY and CDR2 SVGAGI (reference sequence). The CDR3 totals 15 residues. The CDR3: CASSYSGDRDGGYTF. Here the CDR3 DNA reads TGTGCCAGCAGTTACTCGGGGGACAGGGACGGTGGCTACACCTTC.

The chain is built from TRBV5-4 and TRBJ1-6; TRBD1 agrees at 8 bases. Germline V CDR1 and CDR2: SGHNT, YYREEE (reference sequence). The CDR3 is 15 amino acids. V trimming: 0 bases; J trimming: 8 bases; junction bases outside the gene matches: 4. The CDR3 DNA reads as TGTGCCAGCAGCTTGGCCCAGGGGGCTGATTCACCCCTCCACTTT. This sequence encodes CASSLAQGADSPLHF.